The clone carrying this T cell receptor (beta chain) was picked up many times. The CDR3 is made up of 18 amino acids. The V gene lost 4 bases and the J gene lost 2 bases, with 21 bases spanning the gap. TCRdb fed the multiplex PCR reads into MiXCR, producing one record per CDR3 protein. The table shows under 70,000 distinct CDR3 sequences, with less than 45% occurring only once. This sample is part of a study of breast tumors, draining lymph nodes, adjacent tissues. The J gene is TRBJ1-5, the V gene TRBV12-3 or TRBV12-4; D remains ambiguous. Sequencing was carried out using breast tumor tissue. The receptor was isolated from a female donor with breast cancer. Some clones in this sample may be carry-over from other donors' samples. The CDR3 protein is CASSSGRLGFPGNQPQHF. Here the CDR3 DNA reads TGTGCCAGCAGTTCGGGCAGATTAGGTTTTCCAGGCAATCAGCCCCAGCATTTT.